What follows is one TCR beta chain and its context. The V end lost 8 bases, the J end lost 4 bases, and 12 bases lay between the germline ends. The V gene's germline CDR1 is MDHEN and CDR2 SYDVKM. CDR3 length: 13 residues. This sample stems from a study of shared clonotypes between healthy human individuals. The repertoire was sequenced with immunoSEQ multiplex PCR; TCRdb's copy has only in-frame clones and lacks some. The sample has around 700,000 clones; 74% are singletons. The clonotype originates from a woman aged 25 to 39 in good health. Sequenced sample: memory CD4+ T cells sorted from blood. The subset: CD45RA-negative fraction. The chain carries TRBV28 and TRBJ1-5, with D possibly being TRBD1 (5 bases). The CDR3 here is CASWGRQNQPQHF. CDR3 bases: TGTGCCAGCTGGGGCAGGCAAAATCAGCCCCAGCATTTT.